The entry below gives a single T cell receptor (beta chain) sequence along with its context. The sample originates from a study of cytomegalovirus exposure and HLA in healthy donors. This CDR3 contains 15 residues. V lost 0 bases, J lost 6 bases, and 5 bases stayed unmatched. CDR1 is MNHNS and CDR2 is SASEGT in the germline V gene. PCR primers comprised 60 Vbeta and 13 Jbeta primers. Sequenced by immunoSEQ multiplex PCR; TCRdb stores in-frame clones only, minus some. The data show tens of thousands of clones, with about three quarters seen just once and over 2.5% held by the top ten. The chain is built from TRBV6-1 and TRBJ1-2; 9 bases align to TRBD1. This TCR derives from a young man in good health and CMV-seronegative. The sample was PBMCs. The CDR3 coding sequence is TGTGCCAGCAGTGAAGCCGGGACAGGGATCGATGGCTACACCTTC. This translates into CASSEAGTGIDGYTF.